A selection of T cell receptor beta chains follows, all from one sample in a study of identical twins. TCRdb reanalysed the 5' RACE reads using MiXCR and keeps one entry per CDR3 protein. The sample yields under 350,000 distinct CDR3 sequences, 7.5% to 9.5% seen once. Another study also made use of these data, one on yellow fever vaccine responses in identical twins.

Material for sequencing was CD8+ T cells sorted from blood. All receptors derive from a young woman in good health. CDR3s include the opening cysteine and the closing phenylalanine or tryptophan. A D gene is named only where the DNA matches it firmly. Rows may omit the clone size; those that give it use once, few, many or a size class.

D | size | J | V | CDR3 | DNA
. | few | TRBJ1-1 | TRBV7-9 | CASSLDVNTEAFF | TGTGCCAGCAGCTTAGACGTGAACACTGAAGCTTTCTTT
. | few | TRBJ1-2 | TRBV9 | CASSVGDKPGYTF | TGTGCCAGCAGCGTAGGGGACAAGCCTGGCTACACCTTC
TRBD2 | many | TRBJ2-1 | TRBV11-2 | CATFPLTSGRVNEQFF | TGTGCCACTTTCCCTCTCACTAGCGGGAGGGTTAATGAGCAGTTCTTC
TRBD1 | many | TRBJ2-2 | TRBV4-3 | CASSSRTGSTGELFF | TGCGCCAGCAGCTCCAGGACAGGGTCCACCGGGGAGCTGTTTTTT
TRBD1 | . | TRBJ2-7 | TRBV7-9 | CASSLSGQGTYEQYF | TGTGCCAGCAGTCTCTCGGGACAGGGGACGTACGAGCAGTACTTC
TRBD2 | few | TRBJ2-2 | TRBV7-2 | CASRLEKREPGELFF | TGTGCCAGCAGATTAGAGAAGCGGGAGCCCGGGGAGCTGTTTTTT
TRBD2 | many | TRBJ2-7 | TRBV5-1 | CASSLRLAGEIIYEQYF | TGCGCCAGCAGCCTTCGACTAGCGGGAGAAATCATCTACGAGCAGTACTTC
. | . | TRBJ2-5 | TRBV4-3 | CASSQDSGETQYF | TGCGCCAGCAGCCAAGATTCGGGGGAGACCCAGTACTTC
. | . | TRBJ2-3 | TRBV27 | CATPGQLTDTQYF | TGTGCCACCCCTGGGCAGTTGACAGATACGCAGTATTTT
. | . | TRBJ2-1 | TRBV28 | CASTPGAGPPLNGQFF | TGTGCCAGCACCCCTGGGGCGGGTCCGCCACTGAATGGGCAGTTCTTC
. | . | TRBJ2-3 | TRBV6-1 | CASRTGGLPGDTQYF | TGTGCCAGCAGGACGGGGGGCCTCCCGGGAGATACGCAGTATTTT
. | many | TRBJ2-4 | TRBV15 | CATSRGTGLAIQYF | TGTGCCACCAGCAGAGGTACGGGTTTGGCCATTCAGTACTTC
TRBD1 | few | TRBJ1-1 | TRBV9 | CASSGQGSEAFF | TGTGCCAGCAGCGGACAGGGAAGTGAAGCTTTCTTT
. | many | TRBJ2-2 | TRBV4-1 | CASSSNIGQELFF | TGCGCCAGCAGCTCCAATATCGGACAGGAGCTGTTTTTT
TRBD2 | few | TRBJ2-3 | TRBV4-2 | CASSQDSSGGRVTQYF | TGTGCCAGCAGCCAAGATTCTAGCGGGGGCAGGGTTACGCAGTATTTT
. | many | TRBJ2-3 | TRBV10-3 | CAISDETGPTDTQYF | TGTGCCATCAGTGATGAGACCGGTCCCACAGATACGCAGTATTTT
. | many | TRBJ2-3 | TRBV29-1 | CSVNPTLNTDTQYF | TGCAGCGTCAACCCGACGCTTAACACAGATACGCAGTATTTT
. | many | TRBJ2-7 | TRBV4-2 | CASSQGSAEQYF | TGTGCCAGCAGCCAAGGATCAGCCGAGCAGTACTTC
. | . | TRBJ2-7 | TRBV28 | CASSLPSGEQYF | TGTGCCAGCAGTTTGCCTTCCGGCGAGCAGTACTTC
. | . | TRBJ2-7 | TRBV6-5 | CASLTGMGEQYF | TGTGCCAGCCTGACTGGGATGGGAGAGCAGTACTTC
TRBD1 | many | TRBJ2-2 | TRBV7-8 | CASTYTRQGSNTGELFF | TGTGCCAGCACCTATACCCGACAGGGGTCCAACACCGGGGAGCTGTTTTTT
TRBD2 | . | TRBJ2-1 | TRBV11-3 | CASSPGLAGWEQFF | TGTGCCAGCAGCCCCGGACTAGCGGGATGGGAGCAGTTCTTC
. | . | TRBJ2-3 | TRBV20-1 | CSATDQGDTQYF | TGCAGTGCTACGGACCAGGGAGATACGCAGTATTTT
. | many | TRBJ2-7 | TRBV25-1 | CASRDIYEQYF | TGTGCCAGCAGGGACATCTACGAGCAGTACTTC
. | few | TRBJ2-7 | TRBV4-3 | CASSQDFRETYEQYF | TGCGCCAGCAGCCAAGATTTTAGGGAGACCTACGAGCAGTACTTC
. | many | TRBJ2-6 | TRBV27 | CASSLEGPGANVLTF | TGTGCCAGCAGTTTGGAGGGGCCGGGGGCCAACGTCCTGACTTTC
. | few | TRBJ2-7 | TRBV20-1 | CSARDDGGPYEQYF | TGCAGTGCTAGAGATGACGGGGGGCCCTACGAGCAGTACTTC
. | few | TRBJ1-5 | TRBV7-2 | CASSNGTVSNQPQHF | TGTGCCAGCAGCAATGGGACGGTTAGCAATCAGCCCCAGCATTTT